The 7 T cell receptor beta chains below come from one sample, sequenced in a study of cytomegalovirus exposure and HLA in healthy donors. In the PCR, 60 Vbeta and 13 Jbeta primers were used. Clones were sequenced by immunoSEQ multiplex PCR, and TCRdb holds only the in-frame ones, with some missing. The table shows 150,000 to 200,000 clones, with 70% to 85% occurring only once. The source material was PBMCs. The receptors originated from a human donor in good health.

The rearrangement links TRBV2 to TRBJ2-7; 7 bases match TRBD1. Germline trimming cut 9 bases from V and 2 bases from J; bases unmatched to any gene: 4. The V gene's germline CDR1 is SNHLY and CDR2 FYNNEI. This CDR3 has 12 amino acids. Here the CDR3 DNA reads TGTGCCAGTCGACAGGGAGCCTACGAGCAGTACTTC. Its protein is CASRQGAYEQYF.

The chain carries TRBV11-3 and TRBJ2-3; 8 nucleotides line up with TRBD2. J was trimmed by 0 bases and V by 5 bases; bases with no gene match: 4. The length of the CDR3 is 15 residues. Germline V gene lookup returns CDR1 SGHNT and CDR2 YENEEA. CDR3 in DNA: TGTGCCAGCAGCCCCGGGAGGGGGAGCACAGATACGCAGTATTTT. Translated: CASSPGRGSTDTQYF.

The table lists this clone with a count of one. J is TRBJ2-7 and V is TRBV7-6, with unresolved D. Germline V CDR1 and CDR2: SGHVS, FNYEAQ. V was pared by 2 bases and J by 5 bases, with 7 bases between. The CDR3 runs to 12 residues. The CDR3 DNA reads TGTGCCAGCAGCTTACACGGTGACGAGCAGTACTTC. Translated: CASSLHGDEQYF.

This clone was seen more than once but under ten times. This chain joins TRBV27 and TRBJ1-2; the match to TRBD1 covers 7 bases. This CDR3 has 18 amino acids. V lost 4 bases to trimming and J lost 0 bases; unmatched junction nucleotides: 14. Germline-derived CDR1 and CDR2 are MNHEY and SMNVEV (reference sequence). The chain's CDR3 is CASSSGQALTSSNYGYTF. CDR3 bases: TGTGCCAGCAGTTCAGGACAGGCACTGACAAGTTCTAACTATGGCTACACCTTC.

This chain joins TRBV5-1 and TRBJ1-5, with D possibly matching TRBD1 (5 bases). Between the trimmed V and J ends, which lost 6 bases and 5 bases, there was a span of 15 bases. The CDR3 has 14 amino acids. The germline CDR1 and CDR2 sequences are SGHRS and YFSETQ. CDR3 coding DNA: TGCGCCAGCACCCCGGCGGGGGGAGATCAGCCCCAGCATTTT. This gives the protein CASTPAGGDQPQHF.

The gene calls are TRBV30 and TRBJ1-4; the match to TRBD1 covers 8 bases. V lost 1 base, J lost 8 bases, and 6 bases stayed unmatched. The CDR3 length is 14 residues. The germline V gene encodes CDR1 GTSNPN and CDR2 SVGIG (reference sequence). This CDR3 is CAWSDQGALEKLFF. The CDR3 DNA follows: TGTGCCTGGAGTGACCAGGGGGCGCTGGAAAAACTGTTTTTT.

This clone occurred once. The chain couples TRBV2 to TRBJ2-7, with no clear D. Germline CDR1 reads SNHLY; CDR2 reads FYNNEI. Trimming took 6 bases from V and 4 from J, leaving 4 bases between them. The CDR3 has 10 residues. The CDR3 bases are TGTGCCAGCAGGCAGTACGAGCAGTACTTC. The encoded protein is CASRQYEQYF.